Below are 14 T cell receptor beta chains sequenced from a single sample in a study of blood T cell repertoires in COVID-19. Using immunoSEQ multiplex PCR, the repertoire was profiled, and TCRdb retains in-frame clones only, with some absent. The sample has 230,000 or so clones; around 86% are singletons. The sequenced material came from peripheral blood. Receptors were obtained from a human donor in a cohort sampled during active COVID-19.

This clone is a singleton in its sample. This rearrangement joins TRBV6-1 to TRBJ2-7; 8 bases line up with TRBD2. Per germline, CDR1 MNHNS and CDR2 SASEGT. V gave up 3 bases and J gave up 3 bases; unmatched junction bases: 4. The CDR3 spans 14 residues. CDR3 DNA sequence: TGTGCCAGCAGTGAGACTAGCGAGGACTACGAGCAGTACTTC. It encodes CASSETSEDYEQYF.

The V and J genes are TRBV28 and TRBJ2-5; the match to TRBD1 covers 8 bases. Germline loops: CDR1 MDHEN, CDR2 SYDVKM. The CDR3 consists of 17 residues. V lost 8 bases to trimming and J lost 4 bases; unmatched junction nucleotides: 18. The CDR3 DNA reads as TGTGCCAGCGCGACAGGGGTCGTAAGAGGAAGTCCAGAGACCCAGTACTTC. Encoded protein: CASATGVVRGSPETQYF. Drawing the rest from reference TRBV28 and TRBJ2-5, the complete variable domain is DVKVTQSSRYLVKRTGEKVFLECVQDMDHENMFWYRQDPGLGLRLIYFSYDVKMKEKGDIPEGYSVSREKKERFSLILESASTNQTSMYLCASATGVVRGSPETQYFGPGTRLLVL.

The gene calls are TRBV6-5 and TRBJ2-2; D is uncertain. Germline V gene lookup returns CDR1 MNHEY and CDR2 SVGAGI. V was shortened by 3 bases and J by 1 base, with 9 bases between the two germline ends. The CDR3 consists of 15 residues. The CDR3 DNA follows: TGTGCCAGCAGTTATTTAACGGTGAACACCGGGGAGCTGTTTTTT. This sequence encodes CASSYLTVNTGELFF.

The chain is built from TRBV27 and TRBJ1-1, with TRBD1 matching 7 bases. With 6 bases clipped from V and 4 bases from J, the junction kept 11 bases outside the gene matches. The germline gives CDR1 MNHEY, CDR2 SMNVEV (reference sequence). There are 15 residues in the CDR3. In nucleotides, the CDR3 is TGTGCCAGCAGGGAACTCCAGGGGGTTAGCACTGAAGCTTTCTTT. Its protein is CASRELQGVSTEAFF.

The chain combines TRBV2 with TRBJ1-1, with D perhaps matching TRBD1 (6 bases). Trimming removed 6 bases from V and 2 bases from J, with 10 bases in between. CDR3 length: 13 amino acids. Germline CDR1 reads SNHLY; CDR2 reads FYNNEI. CDR3 region: CASSVQGNTEAFF. As DNA, the CDR3 is TGTGCCAGCAGCGTACAGGGTAACACTGAAGCTTTCTTT.

This clone occurred a few times. The chain uses TRBV28 and TRBJ2-3; 10 bases fit TRBD2. With V trimmed by 6 bases and J by 1 base, 4 bases remained unmatched. The germline V gene has CDR1 MDHEN and CDR2 SYDVKM. The CDR3 is 15 amino acids. CDR3 region: CASSSSGRGTDTQYF. DNA of the CDR3: TGTGCCAGCAGCTCGAGCGGGAGGGGCACAGATACGCAGTATTTT.

The V and J genes are TRBV28 and TRBJ2-7, with TRBD2 matching 10 bases. Germline CDR1 MDHEN, CDR2 SYDVKM. This CDR3 region has 19 residues. The V and J ends lost 6 bases and 0 bases, in that order; junction bases with no gene match: 17. In nucleotides, the CDR3 is TGTGCCAGCAGCTCCGAGAGAGCGGGAGGGGGATTAAGCTCCTACGAGCAGTACTTC. Residues: CASSSERAGGGLSSYEQYF.

This chain uses TRBV28 with TRBJ1-5, with D tentatively TRBD1 (5 bases). Per germline, CDR1 MDHEN and CDR2 SYDVKM. V was clipped by 6 bases and J by 3 bases, with 12 bases between them. The CDR3 sequence is 14 residues long. The CDR3 is CASRGGTANQPQHF. CDR3 in DNA: TGTGCCAGCAGGGGAGGGACGGCCAATCAGCCCCAGCATTTT.

The chain couples TRBV19 to TRBJ2-2; D possibly corresponds to TRBD2 (5 bases). CDR3 size: 14 residues. V shed 4 bases and J shed 6 bases, with 12 bases lying between them. Germline V CDR1 and CDR2: LNHDA, SQIVND (reference sequence). The CDR3: CASSTQLVPGELFF. The CDR3 coding sequence is TGTGCCAGTAGTACCCAACTAGTCCCCGGGGAGCTGTTTTTT.

The sample holds one count of this clone. The gene calls are TRBV2 and TRBJ2-3; TRBD2 agrees at 8 bases. The CDR3 loop spans 15 amino acids. V was clipped by 3 bases and J by 0 bases; unmatched bases: 2. Germline-derived CDR1 and CDR2 are SNHLY and FYNNEI. The CDR3 DNA sequence: TGTGCCAGCAGTGAGACTAGCGCTAGCACAGATACGCAGTATTTT. Protein product: CASSETSASTDTQYF. Full variable domain (rest looked up from reference TRBV2 and TRBJ2-3): EPEVTQTPSHQVTQMGQEVILRCVPISNHLYFYWYRQILGQKVEFLVSFYNNEISEKSEIFDDQFSVERPDGSNFTLKIRSTKLEDSAMYFCASSETSASTDTQYFGPGTRLTVL.

The chain uses TRBV4-3 and TRBJ2-7, with 12 nucleotides matching TRBD1. CDR1 is LGHNA, CDR2 YSLEER, per germline. V trimming: 4 bases; J trimming: 1 base; junction bases outside the gene matches: 5. This CDR3 contains 16 residues. The CDR3, as DNA: TGCGCCAGCAGCCCCGGGACAGGGGGCCCGTCCTACGAGCAGTACTTC. It yields the protein CASSPGTGGPSYEQYF.

V and J are TRBV2 and TRBJ1-5, with D maybe TRBD1 (5 bases). CDR1 is SNHLY and CDR2 is FYNNEI in the germline V gene. The CDR3 runs to 14 residues. Trimming cost V 3 bases and J 7 bases, with 13 bases left between them. The CDR3 coding sequence is TGTGCCAGCAGTGAGGCAGGGCCCCACCAGCCCCAGCATTTT. Translated, it gives CASSEAGPHQPQHF.

The chain combines TRBV7-6 with TRBJ2-7; 7 bases line up with TRBD2. The CDR3 has 14 residues. The junction had 11 bases not matched to a gene; V was cut back by 5 bases and J by 7 bases. Per germline, CDR1 SGHVS and CDR2 FNYEAQ. CDR3 DNA sequence: TGTGCCAGCAGCACTACTAGTTCCGGGAGGGAGCAGTACTTC. Its protein product is CASSTTSSGREQYF.

The V and J genes are TRBV7-9 and TRBJ2-5, with D perhaps matching TRBD1 (6 bases). V dropped 6 bases and J dropped 4 bases, with 15 bases sitting between them. The CDR3 spans 14 residues. Germline CDR1 reads SEHNR; CDR2 reads FQNEAQ (reference sequence). CDR3 nucleotide sequence: TGTGCCAGCAGTTATCAGGGGTACCCAGAGACCCAGTACTTC. Protein sequence: CASSYQGYPETQYF.